The 27 T cell receptor beta chains reported below all come from one sample, sequenced in a study of radiotherapy plus CTLA-4 blockade in lung cancer. Measured with immunoSEQ multiplex PCR; TCRdb has only the in-frame clones, and not every one. The sample records approximately 82,000 clones, about 80% being singletons. Sequencing was performed on peripheral blood, taken from a patient treated with radiotherapy plus ipilimumab. The receptors come from a human donor with non-small cell lung cancer that progressed on radiotherapy plus ipilimumab.

This clone was recorded once. The rearrangement uses TRBV7-9 and TRBJ2-2, with 9 bases that match TRBD2. The ends lost 6 bases at V and 4 bases at J; junction bases unmatched: 6. Germline V gives CDR1 SEHNR, CDR2 FQNEAQ (reference sequence). CDR3 length: 15 residues. The CDR3 DNA is TGTGCCAGCAGACTTAGCGGGAGTGGCACCGGGGAGCTGTTTTTT. Amino acid sequence: CASRLSGSGTGELFF. Full variable domain (remainder filled in from reference TRBV7-9 and TRBJ2-2): DTGVSQNPRHKITKRGQNVTFRCDPISEHNRLYWYRQTLGQGPEFLTYFQNEAQLEKSRLLSDRFSAERPKGSFSTLEIQRTEQGDSAMYLCASRLSGSGTGELFFGEGSRLTVL.

The rearrangement uses TRBV19 and TRBJ2-2; D unclear. The germline gives CDR1 LNHDA, CDR2 SQIVND (reference sequence). Trimming took off 6 bases at V and 4 bases at J, with 9 bases between the two ends. The CDR3 is 13 amino acids. The CDR3 reads CASRQTGTGELFF. The CDR3 DNA sequence: TGTGCCAGTAGACAGACGGGCACCGGGGAGCTGTTTTTT.

The chain is built from TRBV20-1 and TRBJ1-1; D unresolved. Germline-derived CDR1 and CDR2 are DFQATT and SNEGSKA (reference sequence). CDR3 length: 10 amino acids. The germline V and J ends were trimmed by 5 bases and 9 bases, with 10 bases remaining between them. The CDR3 DNA sequence: TGCAGTGCTGATTTGGGGAAAGCTTTCTTT. Encoded protein: CSADLGKAFF.

This clone has only a few counts. The chain has TRBV7-9 and TRBJ1-5, with D perhaps matching TRBD1 (5 bases). Trimming took 5 bases from V and 0 from J, leaving 14 bases between them. The CDR3 is 16 residues long. CDR1 and CDR2 (germline): SEHNR, FQNEAQ (reference sequence). CDR3 DNA: TGTGCCAGCAGCCCCCCAGGGACCTTTAGCAATCAGCCCCAGCATTTT. It codes for CASSPPGTFSNQPQHF.

V usage is TRBV4-1 and J usage is TRBJ1-1, with TRBD1 as a possible D gene (5 bases). The CDR3 totals 15 residues. The germline V gene encodes CDR1 MGHRA and CDR2 YSYEKL. V lost 1 base and J 5 bases, leaving 14 bases between the germline ends. The CDR3 loop reads CASSQGWQGKTEAFF. In DNA form, the CDR3 reads TGCGCCAGCAGCCAAGGTTGGCAGGGCAAGACTGAAGCTTTCTTT.

The V gene is TRBV19, the J gene TRBJ2-3; D is unresolved. The CDR3 covers 14 residues. Germline V CDR1 and CDR2: LNHDA, SQIVND (reference sequence). The V end lost 6 bases, the J end lost 6 bases, and 16 bases lay between the germline ends. The chain's CDR3 is CASSIRKAGDTQYF. DNA of the CDR3: TGTGCCAGTAGCATTAGAAAGGCAGGCGATACGCAGTATTTT. Together with reference TRBV19 and TRBJ2-3, the CDR3 gives the full variable domain: DGGITQSPKYLFRKEGQNVTLSCEQNLNHDAMYWYRQDPGQGLRLIYYSQIVNDFQKGDIAEGYSVSREKKESFPLTVTSAQKNPTAFYLCASSIRKAGDTQYFGPGTRLTVL.

V and J are TRBV6-5 and TRBJ2-1; D is perhaps TRBD1 (6 bases). The germline V gene has CDR1 MNHEY and CDR2 SVGAGI. The CDR3 loop spans 13 amino acids. V was shortened by 6 bases and J by 15 bases, with 21 bases between the two germline ends. CDR3 region: CASSPSDSLGRFF. In DNA, the CDR3 is TGTGCCAGCAGCCCCTCGGACAGCCTGGGACGGTTCTTC.

This chain connects TRBV4-1 to TRBJ2-7; D uncertain. The V end lost 0 bases, the J end lost 1 base, and 7 bases lay between the germline ends. Germline CDR1 MGHRA, CDR2 YSYEKL. There are 14 residues in the CDR3. The CDR3 DNA sequence: TGCGCCAGCAGCCAAGACTACAGTTCCTACGAGCAGTACTTC. Translation gives CASSQDYSSYEQYF.

The J gene is TRBJ2-2, the V gene TRBV7-2, with 9 bases matching TRBD1. The CDR3 contains 18 residues. The V segment lost 1 base and the J segment 4 bases; nucleotides outside the gene matches: 10. Per germline, CDR1 SGHTA and CDR2 FQGNSA. The CDR3 here is CASSLGVDRGRVTGELFF. The CDR3 DNA reads TGTGCCAGCAGCTTAGGCGTGGACAGGGGAAGGGTCACCGGGGAGCTGTTTTTT.

The J gene is TRBJ2-3, the V gene TRBV2; 7 bases map to TRBD2. After removal of 0 bases from V and 4 bases from J, the junction contained 7 bases not matched to a gene. CDR1 and CDR2 from the germline V gene are SNHLY and FYNNEI. The CDR3 contains 16 residues. CDR3 coding DNA: TGTGCCAGCAGTGAAGCCCGGGGGGTGACTGCAGATACGCAGTATTTT. Residues: CASSEARGVTADTQYF.

The J gene is TRBJ1-5, the V gene TRBV10-2; tentatively, D is TRBD1 (5 bases). V was shortened by 4 bases and J by 4 bases, with 11 bases between the two germline ends. CDR3 length: 14 amino acids. Germline V gives CDR1 WSHSY, CDR2 SAAADI. Here the CDR3 reads CASSVVGANQPQHF. The CDR3 nucleotides read TGCGCCAGCAGTGTTGTAGGGGCGAATCAGCCCCAGCATTTT.

This chain links TRBV7-8 with TRBJ2-1; D is perhaps TRBD1 or TRBD2 (5 bases each). The CDR3 length is 15 residues. The germline V gene has CDR1 SGHVS and CDR2 FQNEAQ. Between the trimmed V and J ends, which lost 1 base and 10 bases, there was a span of 17 bases. The chain's CDR3 is CASSLGGVSLAEQFF. As DNA, the CDR3 is TGTGCCAGCAGCTTAGGAGGGGTCTCTCTGGCGGAGCAGTTCTTC. Supplemented by reference TRBV7-8 and TRBJ2-1, the full variable domain reads GAGVSQSPRYKVAKRGQDVALRCDPISGHVSLFWYQQALGQGPEFLTYFQNEAQLDKSGLPSDRFFAERPEGSVSTLKIQRTQQEDSAVYLCASSLGGVSLAEQFFGPGTRLTVL.

The table lists this clone with a count of one. The V call is TRBV11-2, the J call TRBJ2-2; D call uncertain. Per germline, CDR1 SGHAT and CDR2 FQNNGV. V was cut by 3 bases and J by 4 bases, with 9 bases left in between. CDR3 length equals 14 residues. CDR3 bases: TGTGCCAGCAGCTTTACGGACCTCACCGGGGAGCTGTTTTTT. This encodes CASSFTDLTGELFF.

This rearrangement joins TRBV19 to TRBJ1-5; D not certain. Per the germline V gene, CDR1 is LNHDA and CDR2 is SQIVND (reference sequence). The CDR3 sequence is 16 residues long. Trimming took off 1 base at V and 5 bases at J, with 15 bases between the two ends. The CDR3 here is CASSIGAAERHQPQHF. CDR3 sequence (DNA): TGTGCCAGTAGTATAGGTGCGGCAGAGCGTCATCAGCCCCAGCATTTT. Full variable domain (missing parts from reference TRBV19 and TRBJ1-5): DGGITQSPKYLFRKEGQNVTLSCEQNLNHDAMYWYRQDPGQGLRLIYYSQIVNDFQKGDIAEGYSVSREKKESFPLTVTSAQKNPTAFYLCASSIGAAERHQPQHFGDGTRLSIL.

CDR3 in amino acids: CSVGAGGVTDTQYF. The CDR3 bases are TGCAGCGTTGGGGCGGGGGGGGTCACAGATACGCAGTATTTT. This chain joins TRBV29-1 and TRBJ2-3; 9 bases match TRBD2. In germline, CDR1 is SQVTM, CDR2 ANQGSEA. J gave up 2 bases and V 4 bases, and 4 bases lay outside the gene matches. The CDR3 extends over 14 amino acids.

The J gene is TRBJ2-5, the V gene TRBV27, with 11 nucleotides matching TRBD2. The V and J ends lost 6 bases and 5 bases, in that order; junction bases with no gene match: 11. Per the germline V gene, CDR1 is MNHEY and CDR2 is SMNVEV (reference sequence). The CDR3 has 16 residues. The chain's CDR3 is CASRPTAGLAAETQYF. CDR3 coding DNA: TGTGCCAGCAGACCGACGGCGGGACTAGCGGCTGAGACCCAGTACTTC.

The CDR3 DNA reads TGCGCCAGCAGCCAAGATTTGGGGGACCGGAGGGGCTACACCTTC. Its translation is CASSQDLGDRRGYTF. The J gene is TRBJ1-2, the V gene TRBV4-3, with D tentatively TRBD1 (5 bases). The CDR3 is 15 residues long. Trimming cost V 0 bases and J 8 bases, with 16 bases left between them. Germline V lookup: CDR1 LGHNA, CDR2 YSLEER.

This chain joins TRBV10-3 and TRBJ2-5, with D maybe TRBD1 (5 bases). V was shortened by 6 bases and J by 5 bases, with 10 bases between the two germline ends. The CDR3 consists of 12 residues. Per the germline V gene, CDR1 is ENHRY and CDR2 is SYGVKD. The CDR3 protein is CAISRVGETQYF. The CDR3 DNA follows: TGTGCCATCAGCAGGGTCGGGGAGACCCAGTACTTC.

The chain recombines TRBV11-3 with TRBJ2-5; D possibly corresponds to TRBD2 (6 bases). Germline V lookup: CDR1 SGHNT, CDR2 YENEEA. The CDR3 length is 14 residues. V was cut by 1 base and J by 2 bases, with 8 bases left in between. For the CDR3, the DNA is TGTGCCAGCAGCTTAGCGGGAGTTCAAGAGACCCAGTACTTC. This translates into CASSLAGVQETQYF.

The V and J genes are TRBV7-2 and TRBJ1-4, with 7 bases fitting TRBD1. In germline, CDR1 is SGHTA, CDR2 FQGNSA. The CDR3 is 15 amino acids. The junction had 11 bases not matched to a gene; V was cut back by 5 bases and J by 8 bases. DNA of the CDR3: TGTGCCAGCAGCCCCGAGACAGGGAGGCACGAAAAACTGTTTTTT. It codes for CASSPETGRHEKLFF.

V usage is TRBV5-1 and J usage is TRBJ2-7; 13 nucleotides match TRBD2. This CDR3 region has 20 residues. V lost 0 bases to trimming and J lost 6 bases; unmatched junction nucleotides: 18. Germline V gene lookup returns CDR1 SGHRS and CDR2 YFSETQ. The CDR3, as DNA: TGCGCCAGCAGCTTGGTACCCGGAACTAGCGGGAGGGCCAATTATGGCGAGCAGTACTTC. Its translation is CASSLVPGTSGRANYGEQYF.

The gene calls are TRBV4-3 and TRBJ2-1; 10 bases map to TRBD2. The CDR3 sequence is 16 residues long. The trim removed 4 bases at V and 1 base at J, leaving 4 bases unmatched. The V gene's germline CDR1 is LGHNA and CDR2 YSLEER. Here the CDR3 reads CASSRLAGASYNEQFF. The CDR3 region has the DNA TGCGCCAGCAGCCGCCTAGCGGGGGCTTCCTACAATGAGCAGTTCTTC.

This chain links TRBV4-3 with TRBJ2-4, with D unclear. This CDR3 has 13 residues. Germline loops: CDR1 LGHNA, CDR2 YSLEER. V was shortened by 3 bases and J by 6 bases, with 9 bases between the two germline ends. The CDR3 reads CASSQRTSNIQYF. For the CDR3, the DNA is TGCGCCAGCAGCCAGCGAACCTCAAACATTCAGTACTTC.

V usage is TRBV9 and J usage is TRBJ1-1; possibly TRBD1 for D (5 bases). V was pared by 0 bases and J by 11 bases, with 23 bases between. Per germline, CDR1 SGDLS and CDR2 YYNGEE. This CDR3 contains 16 residues. The CDR3, as DNA: TGTGCCAGCAGCGTAGGACCGGGTGGGGGGTCCCGTAAGGCTTTCTTT. Translating it yields CASSVGPGGGSRKAFF.

This clone was counted a single time. The chain carries TRBV5-1 and TRBJ2-5; D is unclear. Trimming left V 3 bases short and J 5 bases short, with 8 bases between. Germline V lookup: CDR1 SGHRS, CDR2 YFSETQ. The CDR3 covers 12 residues. CDR3 residues: CASSSTGETQYF. As DNA, the CDR3 is TGCGCCAGCAGCTCGACCGGGGAGACCCAGTACTTC.

Only one count was recorded for this clone. The chain uses TRBV6-1 and TRBJ1-1; maybe TRBD1 (6 bases). The CDR3 consists of 13 residues. Germline V CDR1 and CDR2: MNHNS, SASEGT. V was shortened by 3 bases and J by 9 bases, with 14 bases between the two germline ends. CDR3 DNA sequence: TGTGCCAGCAGTGAGGACAGCTTTATCAAAGCTTTCTTT. Translation: CASSEDSFIKAFF.

The chain links TRBV19 to TRBJ1-2, with unresolved D. CDR3 length: 12 residues. Germline V lookup: CDR1 LNHDA, CDR2 SQIVND (reference sequence). Between the trimmed V and J ends, which lost 3 bases and 0 bases, there was a span of 2 bases. The CDR3 DNA reads TGTGCCAGTAGTATTTCTAACTATGGCTACACCTTC. It yields the protein CASSISNYGYTF.